This TCR beta chain was identified in a study of blood T cell repertoires in COVID-19. Overall study context: Acute and convalescent COVID-19 specimens originated in the United States, Italy and Spain.

Seattle cases were enrolled at active infection and followed longitudinally. This clone showed up many times. The table came from immunoSEQ multiplex PCR; TCRdb's copy has only in-frame clones and leaves some out. The data contain hundreds of thousands of clones, nearly 90% of them singletons. V dropped 6 bases and J dropped 6; count of bases not matched to a gene: 7. This CDR3 contains 14 residues. Germline V gives CDR1 MNHNY, CDR2 SVGAGI (reference sequence). Sequenced: peripheral blood. The source is a woman between 40 and 55 years old with COVID-19, enrolled during active disease. The rearrangement links TRBV6-6 to TRBJ2-1; 8 bases match TRBD2. CDR3 region: CASSLLAEANEQFF. The DNA for the CDR3 is TGTGCCAGCAGCCTACTAGCGGAAGCCAATGAGCAGTTCTTC.